These T cell receptor beta chains were read from a single sample in a study of cytomegalovirus exposure and HLA in healthy donors. Generated by immunoSEQ multiplex PCR, the TCRdb table keeps only in-frame clones and is missing some. The top ten hold around 1.3% of the sample, which has under 200,000 clones, 70% to 80% seen once. The sequencing sample was made of PBMCs. These receptors were obtained from a woman aged 45-65 years in good health and CMV-seronegative. CDR3s include the opening cysteine and the closing phenylalanine or tryptophan. The D gene is left open where the match is weak. Not all rows give a size; the values are once, few, many and, for expanded clones, a class.

j_gene: TRBJ2-7
d_gene: TRBD2
abundance: .
v_gene: TRBV11-2
CDR3nt: TGTGCCAGCAGCTTAGCTGCGACTAGCGGGAGCTACGAGCAGTACTTC
CDR3aa: CASSLAATSGSYEQYF

j_gene: TRBJ1-5
d_gene: .
abundance: few
v_gene: TRBV6-1
CDR3nt: TGTGCCAGCAGTGGGGCCCAACATCAGCCCCAGCATTTT
CDR3aa: CASSGAQHQPQHF

j_gene: TRBJ1-4
d_gene: .
abundance: .
v_gene: TRBV18
CDR3nt: TGTGCCAGCTCACCAAATTCACAGGGTTTGGATGAAAAACTGTTTTTT
CDR3aa: CASSPNSQGLDEKLFF

j_gene: TRBJ1-5
d_gene: .
abundance: .
v_gene: TRBV10-3
CDR3nt: TGTGCCATCAGTGAGTCACACAGGGATCAGCCCCAGCATTTT
CDR3aa: CAISESHRDQPQHF

j_gene: TRBJ1-2
d_gene: .
abundance: .
v_gene: TRBV13
CDR3nt: TGTGCCAGCAGCTCACTGTCCAAGAGGGAGGGCTATGGCTACACCTTC
CDR3aa: CASSSLSKREGYGYTF

j_gene: TRBJ2-7
d_gene: .
abundance: .
v_gene: TRBV18
CDR3nt: TGTGCCAGCTCACCGGTCAGGGAAACCTACGAGCAGTACTTC
CDR3aa: CASSPVRETYEQYF

j_gene: TRBJ1-1
d_gene: .
abundance: .
v_gene: TRBV9
CDR3nt: TGTGCCAGCAGCGGATTGACAGGGAACACTGAAGCTTTCTTT
CDR3aa: CASSGLTGNTEAFF

j_gene: TRBJ1-1
d_gene: TRBD1
abundance: few
v_gene: TRBV19
CDR3nt: TGTGCCAGTAGAGGACAGGTAAACACTGAAGCTTTCTTT
CDR3aa: CASRGQVNTEAFF

j_gene: TRBJ1-1
d_gene: TRBD1
abundance: .
v_gene: TRBV6-5
CDR3nt: TGTGCCAGCAGTAGACAGGGGGAAGCTTTCTTT
CDR3aa: CASSRQGEAFF

j_gene: TRBJ2-7
d_gene: .
abundance: .
v_gene: TRBV7-2
CDR3nt: TGTGCCAGCAGCTTAGTAGCGGCAGGCATCTCCTACGAGCAGTACTTC
CDR3aa: CASSLVAAGISYEQYF

j_gene: TRBJ2-1
d_gene: TRBD1
abundance: few
v_gene: TRBV7-9
CDR3nt: TGTGCCAGCAGCTCCAAACAACGACTGGGACAGACATACAATGAGCAGTTCTTC
CDR3aa: CASSSKQRLGQTYNEQFF

j_gene: TRBJ1-3
d_gene: .
abundance: .
v_gene: TRBV4-3
CDR3nt: TGCGCCAGCAGCCAAGCGATCGGGGACACCATATATTTT
CDR3aa: CASSQAIGDTIYF

j_gene: TRBJ1-2
d_gene: .
abundance: .
v_gene: TRBV6-5
CDR3nt: TGTGCCAGCAGTTACTCGGGAGGGGGATTCTATGGCTACACCTTC
CDR3aa: CASSYSGGGFYGYTF

j_gene: TRBJ1-1
d_gene: .
abundance: .
v_gene: TRBV4-3
CDR3nt: TGCGCCAGCAGCCAAGATCCAGGGTTGGGGACTGAAGCTTTCTTT
CDR3aa: CASSQDPGLGTEAFF

j_gene: TRBJ2-7
d_gene: TRBD1
abundance: .
v_gene: TRBV6-5
CDR3nt: TGTGCCAGCAGCCGCAATCCAGGGGGCGAGCAGTACTTC
CDR3aa: CASSRNPGGEQYF

j_gene: TRBJ1-3
d_gene: .
abundance: few
v_gene: TRBV6-1
CDR3nt: TGTGCCAGCAGTGCCCGGGACACCTCTGGAAACACCATATATTTT
CDR3aa: CASSARDTSGNTIYF

j_gene: TRBJ2-1
d_gene: TRBD2
abundance: .
v_gene: TRBV5-1
CDR3nt: TGCGCCAGCGGCCAGCGGGGCACCCGCTACAATGAGCAGTTCTTC
CDR3aa: CASGQRGTRYNEQFF

j_gene: TRBJ1-5
d_gene: TRBD1
abundance: once
v_gene: TRBV5-1
CDR3nt: TGCGCCAGCAGCTTCTCAGGGGGGCCAAATCAGCCCCAGCATTTT
CDR3aa: CASSFSGGPNQPQHF

j_gene: TRBJ2-5
d_gene: TRBD2
abundance: .
v_gene: TRBV5-4
CDR3nt: TGTGCCAGCGCTAGCGGGAGTGCACAAGAGACCCAGTACTTC
CDR3aa: CASASGSAQETQYF

j_gene: TRBJ2-5
d_gene: TRBD1
abundance: .
v_gene: TRBV7-8
CDR3nt: TGTGCCAGCAGCTTAGTGACAGGGGGGGGAGAGACCCAGTACTTC
CDR3aa: CASSLVTGGGETQYF

j_gene: TRBJ1-2
d_gene: TRBD1
abundance: .
v_gene: TRBV5-4
CDR3nt: TGTGCCAGCAGCTTCCCTGACAGGGGGCTGGGAGGCTACACCTTC
CDR3aa: CASSFPDRGLGGYTF

j_gene: TRBJ2-7
d_gene: TRBD2
abundance: .
v_gene: TRBV5-1
CDR3nt: TGCGCCAGCAGCAACCCTAGCGGGAGTATCCACGAGCAGTACTTC
CDR3aa: CASSNPSGSIHEQYF

j_gene: TRBJ2-7
d_gene: TRBD2
abundance: .
v_gene: TRBV4-2
CDR3nt: TGTGCCAGCAGCCAAGGGCTAGCGGGGGTGGGGGAGCAGTACTTC
CDR3aa: CASSQGLAGVGEQYF

j_gene: TRBJ2-1
d_gene: .
abundance: .
v_gene: TRBV21-1
CDR3nt: TGTGCCAGCAGTCGGGTTCCGGGACTAGCGGGAGGGCTCTACAATGAGCAGTTCTTC
CDR3aa: CASSRVPGLAGGLYNEQFF

j_gene: TRBJ2-5
d_gene: TRBD2
abundance: .
v_gene: TRBV10-2
CDR3nt: TGCGCCAGCAGAACCGGACTAGCGGGGCAAGAGACCCAGTACTTC
CDR3aa: CASRTGLAGQETQYF

j_gene: TRBJ2-5
d_gene: TRBD2
abundance: once
v_gene: TRBV10-3
CDR3nt: TGTGCCATCAGGCCGGGACTAGAGGGAGGAGAGACCCAGTACTTC
CDR3aa: CAIRPGLEGGETQYF

j_gene: TRBJ2-1
d_gene: TRBD2
abundance: once
v_gene: TRBV6-6
CDR3nt: TGTGCCAGCATTCCCGAGGGACTACGTTACAATGAGCAGTTCTTC
CDR3aa: CASIPEGLRYNEQFF

j_gene: TRBJ2-1
d_gene: TRBD2
abundance: .
v_gene: TRBV27
CDR3nt: TGTGCCAGCAGGACTAGCGGTTACAATGAGCAGTTCTTC
CDR3aa: CASRTSGYNEQFF

j_gene: TRBJ2-2
d_gene: TRBD2
abundance: .
v_gene: TRBV6-1
CDR3nt: TGTGCCAGCAGTGATTGGGGACTAGCGGGGTGGGAGCTGTTTTTT
CDR3aa: CASSDWGLAGWELFF

j_gene: TRBJ1-1
d_gene: .
abundance: few
v_gene: TRBV30
CDR3nt: TGTGCCTGGGGCCTAGGTTCCGAAGCTTTCTTT
CDR3aa: CAWGLGSEAFF

j_gene: TRBJ2-1
d_gene: .
abundance: .
v_gene: TRBV18
CDR3nt: TGTGCCAGCTCACCTGCGGGCTCCTACAATGAGCAGTTCTTC
CDR3aa: CASSPAGSYNEQFF

j_gene: TRBJ1-6
d_gene: .
abundance: .
v_gene: TRBV5-6
CDR3nt: TGTGCCAGCAGCCTTGGAGCTAATTCACCCCTCCACTTT
CDR3aa: CASSLGANSPLHF

j_gene: TRBJ2-3
d_gene: TRBD1
abundance: .
v_gene: TRBV5-4
CDR3nt: TGTGCCAGCAGCCTAAGGACAGGGGGCGGGTCAGATACGCAGTATTTT
CDR3aa: CASSLRTGGGSDTQYF

j_gene: TRBJ2-5
d_gene: .
abundance: .
v_gene: TRBV20-1
CDR3nt: TGCAGTGGAAGGAGGGGAGAGACCCAGTACTTC
CDR3aa: CSGRRGETQYF

j_gene: TRBJ2-2
d_gene: TRBD1
abundance: .
v_gene: TRBV5-4
CDR3nt: TGTGCCAGCAGTTCTACTCCGGGACAGGGAAACACCGGGGAGCTGTTTTTT
CDR3aa: CASSSTPGQGNTGELFF

j_gene: TRBJ1-5
d_gene: TRBD1
abundance: .
v_gene: TRBV4-3
CDR3nt: TGCGCCAGCAGCCAAGATACCCGGGACAGGGGGCGAGGGACCCAGCATTTT
CDR3aa: CASSQDTRDRGRGTQHF

j_gene: TRBJ2-1
d_gene: TRBD1
abundance: .
v_gene: TRBV4-3
CDR3nt: TGCGCCAGCAGCCAAGGCCCGGGACAGGGCGGAGAGGAGCAGTTCTTC
CDR3aa: CASSQGPGQGGEEQFF

j_gene: TRBJ2-5
d_gene: .
abundance: .
v_gene: TRBV28
CDR3nt: TGTGCCAGCAGTTCAGGGTCTAGTGAAGAGACCCAGTACTTC
CDR3aa: CASSSGSSEETQYF

j_gene: TRBJ1-5
d_gene: .
abundance: .
v_gene: TRBV6-5
CDR3nt: TGTGCCAGTAGCCCGACAGGCCTGGAACAGCCCCAGCATTTT
CDR3aa: CASSPTGLEQPQHF

j_gene: TRBJ1-1
d_gene: .
abundance: .
v_gene: TRBV7-9
CDR3nt: TGTGCCAGCAGCCCGGGGGGGGACCTAGGACCTGAAGCTTTCTTT
CDR3aa: CASSPGGDLGPEAFF

j_gene: TRBJ2-7
d_gene: TRBD2
abundance: .
v_gene: TRBV6-5
CDR3nt: TGTGCCAGCAGCTCACTCGTACTAGCGGGGTACGAGCAGTACTTC
CDR3aa: CASSSLVLAGYEQYF

j_gene: TRBJ2-5
d_gene: .
abundance: .
v_gene: TRBV15
CDR3nt: TGTGCCACCAGCAGAGGTAGTCCAGCGGGTGTGGAGACCCAGTACTTC
CDR3aa: CATSRGSPAGVETQYF

j_gene: TRBJ1-1
d_gene: .
abundance: once
v_gene: TRBV10-3
CDR3nt: TGTGCCATCAGTGAGTCGACACCCGCGGGCACTGAAGCTTTCTTT
CDR3aa: CAISESTPAGTEAFF

j_gene: TRBJ2-1
d_gene: .
abundance: .
v_gene: TRBV4-3
CDR3nt: TGCGCCAGCAGCCAGCAGGGACTCCAACTAGGGTACAATGAGCAGTTCTTC
CDR3aa: CASSQQGLQLGYNEQFF

j_gene: TRBJ2-2
d_gene: .
abundance: .
v_gene: TRBV27
CDR3nt: TGTGCCAGCAGCCGACAGCCTTCGAACACCGGGGAGCTGTTTTTT
CDR3aa: CASSRQPSNTGELFF